This TCR beta chain originates from a study of T cells after yellow fever vaccination. This clonotype was detected only a few times. Trimming shortened V by 8 bases and J by 5 bases, and 9 bases separated the two germline ends. This CDR3 has 12 residues. CDR1 is KGHDR, CDR2 SFDVKD, per germline. Each CDR3 protein gets one entry after TCRdb re-called the 5' RACE reads with MiXCR. The profile shows some 350,000 distinct CDR3 sequences, over 4% of them singletons. This TCR was recovered from a man aged 18 to 35 who received the YFV17D yellow fever vaccine. The chain joins TRBV24-1 to TRBJ1-5; no firm D call. Sequenced here: PBMCs, sampled 5 days after the yellow fever booster vaccination. CDR3 in amino acids: CATKGPYQPQHF. In DNA, the CDR3 is TGTGCCACCAAAGGGCCTTATCAGCCCCAGCATTTT.